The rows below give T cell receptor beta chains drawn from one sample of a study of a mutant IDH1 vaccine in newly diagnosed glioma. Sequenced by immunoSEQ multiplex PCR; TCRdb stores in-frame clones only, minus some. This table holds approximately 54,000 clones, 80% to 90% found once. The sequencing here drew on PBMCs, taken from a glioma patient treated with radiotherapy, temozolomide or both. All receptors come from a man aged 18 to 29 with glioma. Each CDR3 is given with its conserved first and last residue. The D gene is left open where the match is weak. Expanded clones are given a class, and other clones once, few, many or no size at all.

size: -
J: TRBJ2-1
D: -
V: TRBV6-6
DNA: TGTGCCAGCAGTTACCGAGAGGCCGACTACAATGAGCAGTTCTTC
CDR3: CASSYREADYNEQFF

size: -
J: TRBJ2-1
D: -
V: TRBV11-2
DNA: TGTGCCAGCAGCTTAGGCATAGGTAGGTACAATGAGCAGTTCTTC
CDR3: CASSLGIGRYNEQFF

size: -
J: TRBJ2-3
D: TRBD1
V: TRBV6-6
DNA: TGTGCCAGCGAGGACAGGGGGCGATTGACAGATACGCAGTATTTT
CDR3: CASEDRGRLTDTQYF

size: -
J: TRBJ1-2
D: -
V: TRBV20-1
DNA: TGCAGTGCTATACCTAACTATGGCTACACCTTC
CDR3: CSAIPNYGYTF

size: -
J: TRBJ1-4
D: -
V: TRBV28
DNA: TGTGCCAGCAATATGGGGCGAGAAGTTGAAAAACTGTTTTTT
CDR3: CASNMGREVEKLFF

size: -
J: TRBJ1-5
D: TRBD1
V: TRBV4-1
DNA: TGCGCCAGCAGCCAAGAGGCGGGACAGGGCTCCTACAATCAGCCCCAGCATTTT
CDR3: CASSQEAGQGSYNQPQHF

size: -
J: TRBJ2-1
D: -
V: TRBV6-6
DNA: TGTGCCAGCAGTTCCCTAGGGCGCAATGAGCAGTTCTTC
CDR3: CASSSLGRNEQFF

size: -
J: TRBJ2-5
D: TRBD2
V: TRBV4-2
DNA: TGTGCCAGCAGCCAAGACCGGGGGGGCAATCAAGAGACCCAGTACTTC
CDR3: CASSQDRGGNQETQYF

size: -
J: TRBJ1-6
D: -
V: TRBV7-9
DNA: TGTGCCAGCAGCTTTGGGACAAAGGTTTCACCCCTCCACTTT
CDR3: CASSFGTKVSPLHF

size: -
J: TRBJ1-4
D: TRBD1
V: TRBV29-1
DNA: TGCAGCGCAAAGATGGACAGGGTAGATGAAAAACTGTTTTTT
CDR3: CSAKMDRVDEKLFF

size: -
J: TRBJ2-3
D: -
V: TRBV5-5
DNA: TGTGCCAGCAGCTTACTAGCTTCTAGCACAGATACGCAGTATTTT
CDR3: CASSLLASSTDTQYF

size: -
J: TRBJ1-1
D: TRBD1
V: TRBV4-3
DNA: TGCGCCAGCAGCCAACGCGGGACAGGGATGAACACTGAAGCTTTCTTT
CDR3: CASSQRGTGMNTEAFF

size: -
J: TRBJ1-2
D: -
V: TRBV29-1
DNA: TGCAGCGTTGGGGAACGGTGGGCCTATGGCTACACCTTC
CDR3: CSVGERWAYGYTF

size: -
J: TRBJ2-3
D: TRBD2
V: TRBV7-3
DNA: TGTGCCAGCAGTACCTATAGCGGGGGAACAGATACGCAGTATTTT
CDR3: CASSTYSGGTDTQYF

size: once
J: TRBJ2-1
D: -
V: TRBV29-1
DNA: TGCAGCGTTGTGCAGGGGGGCAGGTGGTTCTTC
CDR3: CSVVQGGRWFF

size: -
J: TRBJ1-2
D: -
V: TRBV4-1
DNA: TGCGCCAGCAGCCAACCAACGTCCAAGGATACCTATGGCTACACCTTC
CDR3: CASSQPTSKDTYGYTF

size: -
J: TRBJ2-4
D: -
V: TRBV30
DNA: TGTGCCTGGAGTGGCCTTGGTAACATTCAGTACTTC
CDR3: CAWSGLGNIQYF

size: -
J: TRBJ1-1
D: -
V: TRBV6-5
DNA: TGTGCCAGCAGTTACGCGGGACTTTTTAACACTGAAGCTTTCTTT
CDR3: CASSYAGLFNTEAFF

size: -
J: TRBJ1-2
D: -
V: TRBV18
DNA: TGTGCCAGCTCACCACCGGGAGGCTGGGTCCAGCTCACCTTC
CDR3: CASSPPGGWVQLTF

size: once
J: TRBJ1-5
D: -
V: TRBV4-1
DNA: TGCGCCAGCAGCCAAGCTGTCTCCGCAGGGAGGGAACAGCCCCAGCATTTT
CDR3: CASSQAVSAGREQPQHF